This T cell receptor beta chain was recorded in a study of sequential checkpoint blockade in melanoma. Looking at the study overall: Arm A got nivolumab then ipilimumab; arm B the reverse, 1:1.

CDR3 length: 15 amino acids. Germline V gives CDR1 SGDLS, CDR2 YYNGEE. Between the trimmed V and J ends, which lost 3 bases and 2 bases, there was a span of 12 bases. Profiling relied on immunoSEQ multiplex PCR, and the TCRdb table lists in-frame clones only, not all of them. Among fewer than 15,000 clones listed, more than 60% were seen once. Treatment of the sample: randomized to nivolumab then ipilimumab (arm A) or the reverse (arm B). No patient had prior DNA-damaging chemotherapy. This chain connects TRBV9 to TRBJ1-5, with D possibly being TRBD1 (5 bases). The source of this sequence is a human donor with melanoma. The source was CD8+ T cells sorted from blood (inferred from file names), collected from a patient given nivolumab and ipilimumab in sequence. In nucleotides, the CDR3 is TGTGCCAGCAGCGCGGGGGGTCCTGGCAATCAGCCCCAGCATTTT. Its translation: CASSAGGPGNQPQHF.